This TCR beta chain was captured by sequencing in a study of T cell responses to AZD1222 COVID-19 vaccine. The CDR3 is made up of 18 amino acids. Trimming took off 1 base at V and 0 bases at J, with 19 bases between the two ends. The germline V gene encodes CDR1 GTSNPN and CDR2 SVGIG (reference sequence). Generated by immunoSEQ multiplex PCR, the TCRdb table keeps only in-frame clones and is missing some. Among around 150,000 clones, more than 80% were seen once, and the ten largest hold about 7.5%. V is TRBV30 and J is TRBJ1-3, with unresolved D. The TCR comes from an adult who received the MenACWY meningococcal vaccine as a control. This specimen was peripheral blood, taken 28 days after the second dose of the MenACWY control vaccine. Here the CDR3 DNA reads TGTGCCTGGAGTGGGGTTGGGGTAGGGTCCAGCTCTGGAAACACCATATATTTT. Encoded protein: CAWSGVGVGSSSGNTIYF. Based on the CDR3 plus reference TRBV30 and TRBJ1-3, the full variable domain is SQTIHQWPATLVQPVGSPLSLECTVEGTSNPNLYWYRQAAGRGLQLLFYSVGIGQISSEVPQNLSASRPQDRQFILSSKKLLLSDSGFYLCAWSGVGVGSSSGNTIYFGEGSWLTVV.